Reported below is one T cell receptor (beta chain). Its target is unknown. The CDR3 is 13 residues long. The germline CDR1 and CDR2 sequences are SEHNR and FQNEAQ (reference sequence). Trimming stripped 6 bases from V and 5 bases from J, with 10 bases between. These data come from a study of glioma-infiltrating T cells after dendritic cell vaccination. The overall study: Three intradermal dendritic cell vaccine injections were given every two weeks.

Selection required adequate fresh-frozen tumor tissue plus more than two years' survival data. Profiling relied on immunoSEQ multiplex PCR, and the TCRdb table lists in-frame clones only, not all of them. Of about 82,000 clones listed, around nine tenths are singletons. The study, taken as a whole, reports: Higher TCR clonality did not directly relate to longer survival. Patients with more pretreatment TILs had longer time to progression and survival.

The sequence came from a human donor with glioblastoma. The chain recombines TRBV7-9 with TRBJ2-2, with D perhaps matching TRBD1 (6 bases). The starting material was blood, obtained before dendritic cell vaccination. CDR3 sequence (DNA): TGTGCCAGCAGGAACAGGGTTACCGGGGAGCTGTTTTTT. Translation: CASRNRVTGELFF.